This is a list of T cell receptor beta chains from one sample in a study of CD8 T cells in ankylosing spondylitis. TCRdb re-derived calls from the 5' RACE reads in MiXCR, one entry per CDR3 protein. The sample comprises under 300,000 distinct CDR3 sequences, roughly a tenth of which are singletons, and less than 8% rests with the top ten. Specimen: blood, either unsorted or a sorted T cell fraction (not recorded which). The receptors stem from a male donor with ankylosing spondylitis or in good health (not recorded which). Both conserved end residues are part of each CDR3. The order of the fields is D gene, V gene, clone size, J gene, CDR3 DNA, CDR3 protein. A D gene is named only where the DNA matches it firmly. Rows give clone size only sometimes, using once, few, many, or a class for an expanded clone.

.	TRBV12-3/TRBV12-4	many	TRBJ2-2	TGTGCCAGCAGTTTAGGGGGCACCGGGGAGCTGTTTTTT	CASSLGGTGELFF
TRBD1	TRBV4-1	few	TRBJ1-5	TGCGCCAGCAGCCAAGTAAACAGGGGGCGCAATCAGCCCCAGCATTTT	CASSQVNRGRNQPQHF
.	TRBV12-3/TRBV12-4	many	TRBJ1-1	TGTGCCAGCAGTTACGCCCTCCCCACTGAAGCTTTCTTT	CASSYALPTEAFF
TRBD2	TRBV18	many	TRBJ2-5	TGTGCCAGCTCACCGGCGACTAGCGGACAAGAGACCCAGTACTTC	CASSPATSGQETQYF
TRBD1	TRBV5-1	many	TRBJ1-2	TGCGCCAGCAGCTTGACTGGACAGGCGGGATATGGCTACACCTTC	CASSLTGQAGYGYTF
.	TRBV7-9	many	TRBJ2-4	TGTGCCAGCAGCTTAGCGAGACAGGCGTTAGCCAAAAACATTCAGTACTTC	CASSLARQALAKNIQYF
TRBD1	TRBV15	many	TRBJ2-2	TGTGCCACCAGCGCGACAGGGGGCATAACCGGGGAGCTGTTTTTT	CATSATGGITGELFF
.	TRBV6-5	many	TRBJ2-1	TGTGCCAGCAGTTACGCAGGGGGGGGGGATGAGCAGTTCTTC	CASSYAGGGDEQFF
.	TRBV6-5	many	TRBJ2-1	TGTGCCAGCAGTTATAACCTAGCCAGCTCCTACAATGAGCAGTTCTTC	CASSYNLASSYNEQFF
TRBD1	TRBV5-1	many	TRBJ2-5	TGCGCCAGCAGTTATGGACAGGGAAACTGGCGGGAGACCCAGTACTTC	CASSYGQGNWRETQYF
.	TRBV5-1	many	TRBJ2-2	TGCGCCAGCAGCTTTCCAGACAGGCCCACCGGGGAGCTGTTTTTT	CASSFPDRPTGELFF
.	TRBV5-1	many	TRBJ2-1	TGCGCCAGCAGCTTACCAGAAAACGAGCAGTTCTTC	CASSLPENEQFF
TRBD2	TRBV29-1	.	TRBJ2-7	TGCAGCGTTGAAGAGGGGGAGGGCAGAACCTACGAGCAGTACTTC	CSVEEGEGRTYEQYF
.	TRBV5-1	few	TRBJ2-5	TGCGCCAGCAGCTCCCCTGACTATCCCCAAGAGACCCAGTACTTC	CASSSPDYPQETQYF
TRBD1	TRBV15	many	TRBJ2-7	TGTGCCACCGGGACAGGGTTATCCTACGAGCAGTACTTC	CATGTGLSYEQYF
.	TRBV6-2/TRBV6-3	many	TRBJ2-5	TGTGCCAGCAGTTACTCGACGGGGGCTTTGACCCAGTACTTC	CASSYSTGALTQYF
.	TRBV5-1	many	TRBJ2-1	TGCGCCAGCAGCTTATCCGGGAGCGCGAGCAATGAGCAGTTCTTC	CASSLSGSASNEQFF
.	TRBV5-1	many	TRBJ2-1	TGCGCCAGCAGCTTTGGGCTAGCCTCCAATGAGCAGTTCTTC	CASSFGLASNEQFF
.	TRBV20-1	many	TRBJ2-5	TGCAGTGCTAGAGAGCGCCGGGAGACCCAGTACTTC	CSARERRETQYF
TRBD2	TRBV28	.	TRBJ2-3	TGTGCCAGCAGTTTGATGGGCGGGGGAACCACAGATACGCAGTATTTT	CASSLMGGGTTDTQYF
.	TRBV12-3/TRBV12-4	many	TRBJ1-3	TGTGCCAGCAGCATTTTGGGTAGCTATTTAGGAAACACCATATATTTT	CASSILGSYLGNTIYF
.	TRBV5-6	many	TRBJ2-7	TGTGCCAGCAGCTTGGTCGGATTCCTCTACGAGCAGTACTTC	CASSLVGFLYEQYF
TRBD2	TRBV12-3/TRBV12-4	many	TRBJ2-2	TGTGCCAGCAGTCCCCTAATCGGGACTAGCGGGTACACCGGGGAGCTGTTTTTT	CASSPLIGTSGYTGELFF